Listed here are 8 T cell receptor beta chains from one sample, sequenced in a study of technical replicates of blood from four donors. Assay: immunoSEQ multiplex PCR; the TCRdb copy retains only in-frame clones and omits some. The sample records about 97,000 clones, 95% to 97% being singletons. The sample comprised T cells isolated from PBMCs. The receptors come from a human donor in good health.

This rearrangement joins TRBV7-2 to TRBJ1-1; D unclear. The CDR3 covers 13 residues. V was clipped by 3 bases and J by 3 bases, with 8 bases between them. Germline CDR1 SGHTA, CDR2 FQGNSA. CDR3 in amino acids: CASSLSVDTEAFF. CDR3 sequence (DNA): TGTGCCAGCAGCTTGAGTGTGGACACTGAAGCTTTCTTT. The full variable domain, rest sourced from reference TRBV7-2 and TRBJ1-1, is GAGVSQSPSNKVTEKGKDVELRCDPISGHTALYWYRQSLGQGLEFLIYFQGNSAPDKSGLPSDRFSAERTGGSVSTLTIQRTQQEDSAVYLCASSLSVDTEAFFGQGTRLTVV.

The CDR3 DNA follows: TGTGCCAGCAGCTCGGGAGCTAGACAGCTCAATGAGCAGTTCTTC. This translates into CASSSGARQLNEQFF. V gene TRBV7-3 combines with J gene TRBJ2-1, with D perhaps matching TRBD2 (6 bases). This CDR3 has 15 residues. V shed 4 bases and J shed 6 bases, with 16 bases lying between them. Germline CDR1 and CDR2: SGHTA and FQGTGA. The full variable domain, completed using reference TRBV7-3 and TRBJ2-1, is GAGVSQTPSNKVTEKGKYVELRCDPISGHTALYWYRQSLGQGPEFLIYFQGTGAADDSGLPNDRFFAVRPEGSVSTLKIQRTERGDSAVYLCASSSGARQLNEQFFGPGTRLTVL.

The chain carries TRBV2 and TRBJ1-3; D is unresolved. The V gene lost 4 bases and the J gene lost 4 bases, with 14 bases spanning the gap. CDR1 is SNHLY, CDR2 FYNNEI, per germline. The CDR3 extends over 15 amino acids. Written as DNA, the CDR3 is TGTGCCAGCAGTGTTGCCGGGTTAGGAGGAAACACCATATATTTT. Translation: CASSVAGLGGNTIYF.

This chain joins TRBV5-1 and TRBJ2-7; TRBD1 aligns across 7 bases. CDR3 length: 14 residues. V gave up 5 bases and J gave up 5 bases; unmatched junction bases: 10. Looked up from germline, CDR1 is SGHRS and CDR2 is YFSETQ. The CDR3 region is CASSDLGQVDEQYF. DNA for the CDR3: TGCGCCAGCAGTGATTTAGGACAGGTCGACGAGCAGTACTTC.

The chain recombines TRBV4-1 with TRBJ2-1, with 7 positions matching TRBD1. The CDR3 extends over 14 amino acids. The V gene end was trimmed by 2 bases and the J gene end by 7 bases; junction bases not matched to a gene: 5. Germline V CDR1 and CDR2: MGHRA, YSYEKL. The CDR3 here is CASSQRQGPNEQFF. The CDR3 DNA sequence: TGCGCCAGCAGCCAAAGACAGGGTCCTAATGAGCAGTTCTTC.

V is TRBV9 and J is TRBJ2-7; D call uncertain. The CDR3 runs to 13 residues. V gave up 0 bases and J gave up 1 base, with 5 bases separating them. Germline loops: CDR1 SGDLS, CDR2 YYNGEE. The CDR3 is CASSVDSSYEQYF. As DNA, the CDR3 is TGTGCCAGCAGCGTAGACAGTTCCTACGAGCAGTACTTC.

The V call is TRBV5-6, the J call TRBJ2-1, with TRBD2 matching 8 bases. Germline loops: CDR1 SGHDT, CDR2 YYEEEE. J was trimmed by 5 bases and V by 3 bases; bases with no gene match: 10. This CDR3 comprises 16 residues. This chain's CDR3 is CASSSTAGVVDNEQFF. CDR3 DNA sequence: TGTGCCAGCAGCTCCACAGCGGGAGTAGTGGACAATGAGCAGTTCTTC.

In nucleotides, the CDR3 is TGTGCCACCAGCAGAGGAGACGCGGGGGGAGGAACTGAAGCTTTCTTT. This sequence encodes CATSRGDAGGGTEAFF. This chain connects TRBV15 to TRBJ1-1, with D possibly TRBD1 on 5 matching bases. Germline values: CDR1 LNHNV, CDR2 YYDKDF (reference sequence). The CDR3 covers 16 residues. Trimming took 1 base from V and 5 from J, leaving 17 bases between them.